This T cell receptor (beta chain) was documented in a study of vaccination and CD4 T cells after COVID-19 (dated by TCRdb to the early 2020s). Context from the whole study: SARS-CoV-2 positivity had been established in the convalescent patients by nasal swab PCR, and mild disease was recorded in some 10 of these patients and severe disease in one. Six males and four females were included in the convalescent cohort, with two Hispanic individuals, seven Caucasians, two Asians and one multiracial person represented. Two doses of either the Pfizer-BioNTech BNT162b2 vaccine (n=8) or the Moderna mRNA-1273 vaccine (n=2) were administered to participants. Post-COVID blood samples from convalescent patients were collected a median of around 100 days after diagnosis, with a range of about 30 to 170 days. Post-vaccine blood samples were obtained a median of about 70 days after the second vaccine dose, with a range of about 12 to 241 days. Culture stimuli were overlapping spike peptide pools from SARS-CoV-2 and from the common cold coronaviruses HCoV-NL63, HCoV-OC43 and HCoV-229E. Control cultures received a CEFX viral epitope pool as the positive control, an HIV-1 Nef peptide pool as the negative control, or no peptide. The spike-specific CD4+ TCR repertoire was compared before and after mRNA vaccination in over 9 COVID-19 convalescent patients and a few infection-naive healthy vaccine recipients. General findings and caveats noted by the study authors: Although the median number of SARS-CoV-2-reactive clonotypes went up from 21 after infection to 38 after vaccination, the increase was not significant. The study included relatively few convalescent patients and did not analyze early timepoints after natural infection. In convalescent patients, a median 86.3% of post-vaccine SARS-CoV-2-reactive clones were detected only after vaccination, and vaccine-specific priming was suggested by this finding. Of the vaccine-specific clones found in convalescent patients, nearly all (304 of 307) were mono-reactive for SARS-CoV-2 spike instead of being cross-reactive with common cold coronaviruses.

Receptor libraries were prepared by PCR. DNA from cultured CD4+ T cells was subjected to TCR sequencing with the Oncomine TCR Beta short-read assay at the Johns Hopkins FTIC core. Genomic DNA was extracted from the cultured CD4+ T cells with the QIAamp micro DNA kit. The Oncomine TCR Beta libraries from cultured CD4+ T cells were pooled using unique dual indexes and then sequenced on an Illumina iSeq 100. Per the source publication's procedure: Non-productive sequences were removed, and CDR3s that did not start with C, did not end with F or W, or were shorter than 7 amino acids were discarded. Antigen-specific clonotypes were identified with the MANAFEST web application by comparing peptide-stimulated wells with reference and other culture wells. Positive clones required FDR below 0.05, an odds ratio above 5, and productive frequency above 0.1% in at least two of three replicate wells. Clonotypes that were significantly expanded in both SARS-CoV-2 spike wells and at least one common cold coronavirus spike condition were defined as cross-reactive. CDR3 homology was assessed with Levenshtein distances (stringdist) and unrooted phylogenetic trees (ape) in R version 3.6.1. TCRdb reprocessed the public reads (quality trimming at Q25 with fastp, clone calling with MiXCR) and kept in-frame beta chains. CDR3 protein duplicates are merged, each entry listing the most common genes and DNA. It is TCRdb's table, rather than the study itself, that gives the V and J calls and clone size. The table for this sample lists some 13,000 distinct CDR3 sequences; about 30% of them were counted only once. 12% of the sample is in the top ten clones.

CDR1 is given as LNHNV and CDR2 as YYDKDF, both from the germline V gene (reference sequence). Spanning cysteine to phenylalanine, the CDR3 consists of 12 amino acids. Only CDR3 DNA remains: 36 bases, in frame from the first base. Trimming takes 8 bases off V and 6 bases off J; junction bases not matched to a gene: 7. This clonotype was picked up a small number of times. Its target antigen remains unknown. There are no base qualities to consult, and no much larger clone falls within one base. The treatment or condition label of this sample denotes: roughly ten-day PBMC culture with coronavirus spike peptide pools or control peptides (ViraFEST assay). The ViraFEST assay was used in the study, in which antigen-specific T cells were expanded with peptide pools and expanded clonotypes were subsequently identified by TCR sequencing. Positive SARS-CoV-2 PCR tests in the convalescent patients dated from March to December 2020, before Alpha, Beta and Delta variants emerged in the United States. Each well held around 2 million PBMCs cultured in IMDM containing about 5% human AB serum and approximately 9.6 IU/ml IL-2, with about 10 ug/ml peptide pools added. Half of the culture medium was replaced with fresh IL-2-containing medium on days 3 and 7. Once the cells had been in culture for about 10 days, the EasySep CD4+ T cell isolation kit was used to isolate CD4+ T cells by negative selection. Ficoll-Paque Plus gradient centrifugation was used to isolate PBMCs from whole blood, and the isolated PBMCs were then either used fresh or cryopreserved at -140C. Culture conditions were generally each tested in triplicate wells.

Sequencing input: CD4+ T cells from blood, cultured in vitro. The V and J segments used are TRBV15 and TRBJ2-7, and TRBD2 matches 7 of the central bases. This receptor was obtained from a human donor who had recovered from COVID-19. At the DNA level, the sequence is TGTGCCACCTCATCCAGGGAGGGCGAGCAGTACTTC. It translates as CATSSREGEQYF.